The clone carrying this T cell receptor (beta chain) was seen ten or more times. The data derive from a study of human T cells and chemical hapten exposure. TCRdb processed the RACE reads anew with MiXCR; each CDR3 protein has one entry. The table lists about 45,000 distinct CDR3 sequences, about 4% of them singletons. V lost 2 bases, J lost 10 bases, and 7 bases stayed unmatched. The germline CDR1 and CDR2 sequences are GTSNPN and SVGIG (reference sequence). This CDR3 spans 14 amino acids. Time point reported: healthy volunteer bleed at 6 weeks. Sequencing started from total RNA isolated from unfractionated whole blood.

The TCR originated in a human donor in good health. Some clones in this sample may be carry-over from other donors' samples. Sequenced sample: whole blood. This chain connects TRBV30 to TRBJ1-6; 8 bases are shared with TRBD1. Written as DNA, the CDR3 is TGTGCCTGGAGTAAGGACAGGGTAGGATCACCCCTCCACTTT. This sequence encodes CAWSKDRVGSPLHF.